This T cell receptor (beta chain) was retrieved from a study of cytomegalovirus exposure and HLA in healthy donors. Background on the study: Caucasian-associated ancestry cluster membership applied to about 83% of approximately 420 genotyped donors. Study-level points and caveats: At a 0.05 false discovery rate, a later analysis found approximately 17,000 TCR beta sequences to be associated with HLA alleles.

PCR was performed using 60 Vbeta and 13 Jbeta primers. Clones were sequenced by immunoSEQ multiplex PCR, and TCRdb holds only the in-frame ones, with some missing. Counted here are around 61,000 clones, about 63% occurring once; the ten biggest clones make up under 20%. There are a few counts of this clone. Its antigen is as yet unknown. This CDR3 is built from 14 residues. The clonotype comes from a man in his forties in good health and CMV-seropositive. Sequencing was carried out using PBMCs. The chain carries TRBV21-1 and TRBJ1-1; the D call of TRBD1 is as the table states it, not checked on the DNA. TRBV21-1 is noted as a pseudogene. Written as DNA, the CDR3 is TGTGCCAGCAGCAGTAGGGACAGCAAGGCTGAAGCTTTCTTT. Residues: CASSSRDSKAEAFF.